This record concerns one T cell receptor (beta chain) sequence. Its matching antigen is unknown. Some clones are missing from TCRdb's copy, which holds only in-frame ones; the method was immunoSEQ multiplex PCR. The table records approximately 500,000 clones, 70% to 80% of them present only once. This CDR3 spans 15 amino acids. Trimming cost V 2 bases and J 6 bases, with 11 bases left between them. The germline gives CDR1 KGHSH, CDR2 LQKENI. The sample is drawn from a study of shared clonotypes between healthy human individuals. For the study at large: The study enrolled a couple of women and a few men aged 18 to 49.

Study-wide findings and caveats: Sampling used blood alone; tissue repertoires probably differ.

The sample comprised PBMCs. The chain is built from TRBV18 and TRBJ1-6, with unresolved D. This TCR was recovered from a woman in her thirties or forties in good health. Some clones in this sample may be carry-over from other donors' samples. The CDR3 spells CASSPGQLLNSPLHF. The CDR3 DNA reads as TGTGCCAGCTCACCAGGCCAGCTGCTTAATTCACCCCTCCACTTT.